These 22 T cell receptor beta chains came from one sample sequenced in a study of blood T cell repertoires in COVID-19. Sequencing was performed with immunoSEQ multiplex PCR; in TCRdb, only in-frame clones are kept and a portion is missing. This sample has 200,000 to 300,000 clones, with around 90% found just once. Material: peripheral blood. These TCRs come from a woman aged 40 to 49 with acute or convalescent COVID-19.

The chain joins TRBV11-1 to TRBJ2-3; D is unclear. The CDR3 length is 11 residues. CDR1 is SGHAT, CDR2 FQDESV, per germline (reference sequence). The ends were cut back, 2 bases at V and 5 bases at J, with 2 bases in the middle. CDR3 residues: CASSLQDTQYF. Here the CDR3 DNA reads TGTGCCAGCAGCTTACAAGATACGCAGTATTTT.

In its sample, this clone was seen once. The V and J genes are TRBV3-1 (or the pseudogene TRBV3-2) and TRBJ1-2; TRBD1 matches at 7 bases. After removal of 5 bases from V and 5 bases from J, the junction contained 8 bases not matched to a gene. CDR1 is LGHDT and CDR2 is YNNKEL in the germline V gene (reference sequence). CDR3 length: 14 residues. CDR3 DNA: TGTGCCAGCAGCTCCTTGACAGGGTCTTATGGCTACACCTTC. Encoded protein: CASSSLTGSYGYTF.

The rearrangement uses TRBV5-1 and TRBJ1-1; weak D call: TRBD1 (5 bases). The V end lost 4 bases, the J end lost 4 bases, and 14 bases lay between the germline ends. The CDR3 extends over 14 amino acids. Germline V CDR1 and CDR2: SGHRS, YFSETQ. The CDR3 coding sequence is TGCGCCAGCAGCCAGGGAAGTGAATTCACTGAAGCTTTCTTT. Protein sequence: CASSQGSEFTEAFF.

J is TRBJ2-7 and V is TRBV6-5; tentatively, D is TRBD1 (5 bases). V shed 6 bases and J shed 6 bases, with 15 bases lying between them. CDR3 length: 13 residues. CDR1 is MNHEY and CDR2 is SVGAGI in the germline V gene. CDR3 amino acids: CASRRIQGSEQYV. DNA for the CDR3: TGTGCCAGCAGACGCATCCAGGGATCCGAGCAGTACGTC.

This clone showed up just once. The rearrangement links TRBV6-2 or TRBV6-3 to TRBJ1-1; tentative D call: TRBD1 (5 bases). The CDR3 extends over 15 amino acids. Germline V gene lookup returns CDR1 MNHEY and CDR2 SVGEGT. V was trimmed by 5 bases and J by 1 base, leaving 14 bases between them. The CDR3, as DNA: TGTGCCAGCAGTCCGCTGACAGATAAGAACACTGAAGCTTTCTTT. Translation: CASSPLTDKNTEAFF.

This chain connects TRBV11-2 to TRBJ2-1; tentative D call: TRBD1 (6 bases). CDR1 and CDR2 from the germline V gene are SGHAT and FQNNGV. The germline V and J ends were trimmed by 3 bases and 5 bases, with 11 bases remaining between them. This CDR3 comprises 14 residues. The CDR3 DNA follows: TGTGCCAGCAGCTTTGGGCAGGGGCACAATGAGCAGTTCTTC. The encoded protein is CASSFGQGHNEQFF.

The chain carries TRBV5-1 and TRBJ2-5, with TRBD2 identical over 8 bases. The CDR3 sequence is 15 residues long. Germline values: CDR1 SGHRS, CDR2 YFSETQ. V lost 1 base and J lost 4; bases outside the gene matches: 6. The chain's CDR3 is CASSLNGRGAETQYF. The CDR3 nucleotides read TGCGCCAGCAGCTTGAACGGGAGGGGTGCAGAGACCCAGTACTTC.

The chain recombines TRBV5-6 with TRBJ2-1; D gene uncertain. V lost 0 bases and J lost 2, with 9 bases in between. The CDR3 is 15 amino acids. Germline CDR1 reads SGHDT; CDR2 reads YYEEEE. The CDR3 DNA is TGTGCCAGCAGCTTGGATGTGAGGACCTACAATGAGCAGTTCTTC. Translating gives CASSLDVRTYNEQFF. Filled out from reference TRBV5-6 and TRBJ2-1, the complete variable domain reads DAGVTQSPTHLIKTRGQQVTLRCSPKSGHDTVSWYQQALGQGPQFIFQYYEEEERQRGNFPDRFSGHQFPNYSSELNVNALLLGDSALYLCASSLDVRTYNEQFFGPGTRLTVL.

This chain links TRBV2 with TRBJ1-5; D is unresolved. Per germline, CDR1 SNHLY and CDR2 FYNNEI. Trimming shortened V by 0 bases and J by 4 bases, and 7 bases separated the two germline ends. The CDR3 contains 14 residues. DNA of the CDR3: TGTGCCAGCAGTGAAGCGCTAGGTAATCAGCCCCAGCATTTT. Protein sequence: CASSEALGNQPQHF.

This chain joins TRBV30 and TRBJ1-3; 8 bases line up with TRBD1. Trimming removed 0 bases from V and 4 bases from J; junction bases left unmatched: 8. Germline lookup yields CDR1 GTSNPN and CDR2 SVGIG (reference sequence). This CDR3 has 16 residues. This CDR3 is CAWSVRTGSGGNTIYF. DNA of the CDR3: TGTGCCTGGAGTGTACGGACAGGGTCGGGGGGAAACACCATATATTTT.

The J gene is TRBJ1-2, the V gene TRBV19, with D possibly being TRBD1 (6 bases). Trimming left V 3 bases short and J 6 bases short, with 14 bases between. This CDR3 has 14 residues. Germline V gene lookup returns CDR1 LNHDA and CDR2 SQIVND (reference sequence). The CDR3 DNA follows: TGTGCCAGTAGTATTACTAAACAGGGTCATGGCTACACCTTC. This codes for CASSITKQGHGYTF.

The rearrangement joins TRBV6-5 to TRBJ2-1; 9 nucleotides agree with TRBD1. J lost 4 bases, V lost 0 bases, and 1 base had no gene match. CDR3 length: 15 amino acids. Per the germline V gene, CDR1 is MNHEY and CDR2 is SVGAGI. CDR3 loop: CASSYSGTGYNEQFF. The CDR3 nucleotides read TGTGCCAGCAGTTACTCCGGGACAGGGTACAATGAGCAGTTCTTC.

This chain connects TRBV24-1 to TRBJ1-2; 7 bases align to TRBD1. The CDR3 consists of 13 residues. The J segment lost 9 bases and the V segment lost 3 bases, leaving 6 bases of the junction unmatched. The germline gives CDR1 KGHDR, CDR2 SFDVKD. CDR3 loop: CATSDTTGKSYTF. The CDR3 DNA is TGTGCCACCAGTGATACGACAGGGAAGAGCTACACCTTC.

The chain is built from TRBV6-1 and TRBJ2-3; 12 bases match TRBD2. J gave up 2 bases and V 4 bases, and 10 bases lay outside the gene matches. Germline-derived CDR1 and CDR2 are MNHNS and SASEGT. This CDR3 region has 18 residues. Written as DNA, the CDR3 is TGTGCCAGCAGTGGAAATAAGGGACTAGCGGGTGCCACAGATACGCAGTATTTT. Protein product: CASSGNKGLAGATDTQYF.

J is TRBJ1-2 and V is TRBV10-3; possible D gene TRBD1, 5 bases. The V end was cut by 2 bases, the J end by 5 bases, with 15 bases between. The CDR3 spans 15 residues. Germline CDR1 ENHRY, CDR2 SYGVKD. As DNA, the CDR3 is TGTGCCATCAGTGAGCCGGAAGGGCAGGGTTATGGCTACACCTTC. It translates to CAISEPEGQGYGYTF.

The chain links TRBV18 to TRBJ1-1, with a tentative D call TRBD1 (6 bases). Trimming stripped 3 bases from V and 4 bases from J, with 15 bases between. Germline V lookup: CDR1 KGHSH, CDR2 LQKENI. The CDR3 covers 15 residues. CDR3 bases: TGTGCCAGCTCACCGGGGGACACGACTATCACTGAAGCTTTCTTT. It translates to CASSPGDTTITEAFF.

V usage is TRBV6-5 and J usage is TRBJ1-3, with a tentative D call TRBD1 (6 bases). Between the trimmed V and J ends, which lost 8 bases and 2 bases, there was a span of 10 bases. The CDR3 loop spans 13 amino acids. The germline CDR1 and CDR2 sequences are MNHEY and SVGAGI. CDR3 sequence (DNA): TGTGCCAGCCTAGGGGGTCCTGGAAACACCATATATTTT. Protein sequence: CASLGGPGNTIYF.

The chain employs TRBV10-3 and TRBJ1-5; 8 nucleotides line up with TRBD1. Per germline, CDR1 ENHRY and CDR2 SYGVKD. With V trimmed by 2 bases and J by 2 bases, 2 bases remained unmatched. The length of the CDR3 is 15 residues. The CDR3 loop is CAISEGTGGNQPQHF. CDR3 nucleotide sequence: TGTGCCATCAGTGAGGGGACAGGCGGCAATCAGCCCCAGCATTTT.

The CDR3 region is CASSDRVGSPLHF. CDR3 DNA: TGTGCCAGCAGCGACAGGGTCGGATCACCCCTCCACTTT. J is TRBJ1-6 and V is TRBV27; 7 nucleotides line up with TRBD1. There are 13 residues in the CDR3. Per the germline V gene, CDR1 is MNHEY and CDR2 is SMNVEV (reference sequence). V trimming: 6 bases; J trimming: 10 bases; junction bases outside the gene matches: 6.

The genes are TRBV6-5 and TRBJ2-5; D perhaps matches TRBD1 (6 bases). This CDR3 has 13 amino acids. The V end was cut by 7 bases, the J end by 3 bases, with 12 bases between. Germline lookup yields CDR1 MNHEY and CDR2 SVGAGI. The CDR3: CASTPGHEETQYF. The CDR3 DNA is TGTGCCAGCACCCCGGGACATGAAGAGACCCAGTACTTC.

CDR3 bases: TGTGCCAGCAGCGTAGACTCGGTACGGGGGAGTGCTTCTGGGGCCAACGTCCTGACTTTC. The encoded protein is CASSVDSVRGSASGANVLTF. V and J are TRBV9 and TRBJ2-6; tentative D call: TRBD2 (6 bases). The ends were cut back, 0 bases at V and 1 base at J, with 20 bases in the middle. Germline V gene lookup returns CDR1 SGDLS and CDR2 YYNGEE. The CDR3 is 20 residues long.

This clone was observed a single time. The CDR3 region has the DNA TGTGCCAGCAGCTTGCCGGGGAAGGATGAGCAGTTCTTC. This gives the protein CASSLPGKDEQFF. The chain joins TRBV5-4 to TRBJ2-1, with D perhaps matching TRBD2 (5 bases). This CDR3 spans 13 amino acids. V was trimmed by 1 base and J by 8 bases, leaving 10 bases between them. The germline gives CDR1 SGHNT, CDR2 YYREEE (reference sequence).